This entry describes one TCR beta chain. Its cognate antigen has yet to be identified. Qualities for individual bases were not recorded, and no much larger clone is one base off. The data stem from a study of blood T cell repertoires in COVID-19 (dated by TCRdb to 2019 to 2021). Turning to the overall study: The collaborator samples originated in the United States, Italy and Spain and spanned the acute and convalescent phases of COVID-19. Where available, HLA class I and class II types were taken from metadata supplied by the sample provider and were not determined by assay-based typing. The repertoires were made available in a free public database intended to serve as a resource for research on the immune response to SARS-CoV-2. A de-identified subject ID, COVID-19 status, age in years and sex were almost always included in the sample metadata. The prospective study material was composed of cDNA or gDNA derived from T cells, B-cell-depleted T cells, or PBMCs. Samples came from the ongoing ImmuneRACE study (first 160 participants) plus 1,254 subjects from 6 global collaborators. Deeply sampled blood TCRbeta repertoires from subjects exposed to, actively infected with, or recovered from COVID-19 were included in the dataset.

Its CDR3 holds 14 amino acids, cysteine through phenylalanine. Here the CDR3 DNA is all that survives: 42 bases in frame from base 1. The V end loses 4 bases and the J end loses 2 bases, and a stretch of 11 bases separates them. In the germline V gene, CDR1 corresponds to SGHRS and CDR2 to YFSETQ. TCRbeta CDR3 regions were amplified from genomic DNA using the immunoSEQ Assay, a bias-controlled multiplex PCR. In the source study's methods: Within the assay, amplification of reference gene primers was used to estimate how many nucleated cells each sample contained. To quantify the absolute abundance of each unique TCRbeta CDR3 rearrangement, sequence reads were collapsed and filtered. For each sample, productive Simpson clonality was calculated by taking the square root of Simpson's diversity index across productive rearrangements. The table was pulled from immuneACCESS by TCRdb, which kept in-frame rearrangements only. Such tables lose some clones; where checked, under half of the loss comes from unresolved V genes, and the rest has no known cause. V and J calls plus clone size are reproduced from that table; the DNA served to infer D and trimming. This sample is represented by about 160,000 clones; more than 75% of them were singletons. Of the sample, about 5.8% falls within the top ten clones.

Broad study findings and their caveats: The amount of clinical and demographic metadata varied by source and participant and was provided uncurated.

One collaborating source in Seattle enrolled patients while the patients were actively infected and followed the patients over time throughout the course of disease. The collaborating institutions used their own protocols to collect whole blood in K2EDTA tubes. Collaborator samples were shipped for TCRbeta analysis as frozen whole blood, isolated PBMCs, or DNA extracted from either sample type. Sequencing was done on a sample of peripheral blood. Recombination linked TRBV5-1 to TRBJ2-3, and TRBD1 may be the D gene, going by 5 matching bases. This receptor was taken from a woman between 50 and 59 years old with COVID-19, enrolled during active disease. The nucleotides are TGCGCCAGCAGCCCTCAGGGCTTCACAGATACGCAGTATTTT. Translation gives CASSPQGFTDTQYF. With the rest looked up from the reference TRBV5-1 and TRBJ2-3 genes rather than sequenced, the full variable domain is KAGVTQTPRYLIKTRGQQVTLSCSPISGHRSVSWYQQTPGQGLQFLFEYFSETQRNKGNFPGRFSGRQFSNSRSEMNVSTLELGDSALYLCASSPQGFTDTQYFGPGTRLTVL.